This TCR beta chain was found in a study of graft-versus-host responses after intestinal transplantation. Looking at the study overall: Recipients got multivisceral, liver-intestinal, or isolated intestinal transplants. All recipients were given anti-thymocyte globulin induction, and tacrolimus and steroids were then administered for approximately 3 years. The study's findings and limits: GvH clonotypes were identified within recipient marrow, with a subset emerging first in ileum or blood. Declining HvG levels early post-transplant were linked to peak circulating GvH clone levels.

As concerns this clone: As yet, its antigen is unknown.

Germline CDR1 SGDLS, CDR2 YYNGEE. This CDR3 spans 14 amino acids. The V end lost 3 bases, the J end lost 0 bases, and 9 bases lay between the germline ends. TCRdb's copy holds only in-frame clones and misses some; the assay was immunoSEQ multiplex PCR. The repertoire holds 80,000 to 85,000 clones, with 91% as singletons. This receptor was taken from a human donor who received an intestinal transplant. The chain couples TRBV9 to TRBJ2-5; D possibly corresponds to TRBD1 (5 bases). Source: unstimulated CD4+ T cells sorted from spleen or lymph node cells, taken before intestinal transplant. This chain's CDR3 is CASSGRGYQETQYF. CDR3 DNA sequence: TGTGCCAGCAGCGGTAGGGGTTACCAAGAGACCCAGTACTTC.